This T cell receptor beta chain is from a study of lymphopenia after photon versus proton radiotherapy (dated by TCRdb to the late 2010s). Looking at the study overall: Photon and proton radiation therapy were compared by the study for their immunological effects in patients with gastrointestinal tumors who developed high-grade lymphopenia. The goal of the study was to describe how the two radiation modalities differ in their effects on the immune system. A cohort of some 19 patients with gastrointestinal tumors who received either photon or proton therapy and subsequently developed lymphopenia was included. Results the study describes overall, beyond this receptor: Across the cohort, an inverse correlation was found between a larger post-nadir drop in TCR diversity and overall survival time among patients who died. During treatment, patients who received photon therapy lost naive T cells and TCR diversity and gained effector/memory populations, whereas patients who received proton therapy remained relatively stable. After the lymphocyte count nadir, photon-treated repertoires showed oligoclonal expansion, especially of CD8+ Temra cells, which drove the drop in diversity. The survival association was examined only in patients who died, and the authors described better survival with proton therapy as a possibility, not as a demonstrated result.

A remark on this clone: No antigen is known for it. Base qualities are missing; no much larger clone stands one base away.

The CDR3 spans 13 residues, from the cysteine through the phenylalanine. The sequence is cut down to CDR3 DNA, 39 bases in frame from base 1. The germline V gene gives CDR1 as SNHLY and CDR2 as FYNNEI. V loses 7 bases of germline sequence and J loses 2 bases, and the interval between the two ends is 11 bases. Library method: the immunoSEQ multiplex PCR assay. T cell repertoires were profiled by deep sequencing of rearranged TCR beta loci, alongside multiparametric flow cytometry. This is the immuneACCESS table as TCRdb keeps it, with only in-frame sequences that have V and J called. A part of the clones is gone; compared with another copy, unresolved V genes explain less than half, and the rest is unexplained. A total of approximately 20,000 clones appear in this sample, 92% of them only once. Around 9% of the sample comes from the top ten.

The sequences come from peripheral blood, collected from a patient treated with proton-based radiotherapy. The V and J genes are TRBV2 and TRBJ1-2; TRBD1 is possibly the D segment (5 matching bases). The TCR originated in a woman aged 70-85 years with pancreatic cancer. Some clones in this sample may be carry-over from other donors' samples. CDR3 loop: CASTIGGNYGYTF. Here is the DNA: TGTGCCAGCACCATCGGGGGAAACTATGGCTACACCTTC.